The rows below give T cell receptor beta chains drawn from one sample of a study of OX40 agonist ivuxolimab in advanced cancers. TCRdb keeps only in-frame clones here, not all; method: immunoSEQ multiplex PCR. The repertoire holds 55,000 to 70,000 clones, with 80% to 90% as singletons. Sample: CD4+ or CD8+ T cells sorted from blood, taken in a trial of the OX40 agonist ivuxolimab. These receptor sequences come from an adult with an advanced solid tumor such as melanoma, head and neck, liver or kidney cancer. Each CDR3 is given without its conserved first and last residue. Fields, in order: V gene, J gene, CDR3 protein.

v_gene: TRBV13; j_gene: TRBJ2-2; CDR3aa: ASSLGTSGSHTGELF
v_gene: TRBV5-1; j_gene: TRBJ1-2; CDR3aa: ASSLEQGGGYGYT
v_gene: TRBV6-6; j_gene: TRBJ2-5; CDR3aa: ASSYPGLEQETQY
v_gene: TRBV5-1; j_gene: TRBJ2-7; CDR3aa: ASSLDRATYEQY
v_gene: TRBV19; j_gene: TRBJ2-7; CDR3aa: ASSINGGAGYEQY
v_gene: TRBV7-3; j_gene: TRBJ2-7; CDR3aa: ASSFGLGADYEQY
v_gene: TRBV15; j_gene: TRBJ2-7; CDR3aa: ATSRDRGTGGYEQY
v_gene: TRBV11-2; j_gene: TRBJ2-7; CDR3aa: ASSAGQANSYEQY
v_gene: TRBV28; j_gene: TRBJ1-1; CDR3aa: ASSLRGGSTEAF
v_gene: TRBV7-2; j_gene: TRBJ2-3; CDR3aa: ASSPQSRGSTDTQY
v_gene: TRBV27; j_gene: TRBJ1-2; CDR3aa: ASSSRTLNYGYT
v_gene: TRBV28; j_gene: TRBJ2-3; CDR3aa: ASRTTGGSSTDTQY
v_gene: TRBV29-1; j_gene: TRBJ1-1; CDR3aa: SVDGHLNTEAF
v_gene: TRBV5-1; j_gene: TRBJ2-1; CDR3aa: ASKGGPGNEQF
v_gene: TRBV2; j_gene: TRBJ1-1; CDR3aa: ASTAQQNTEAF
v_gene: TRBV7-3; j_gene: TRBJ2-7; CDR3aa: ASSSSGLAGTYEQY
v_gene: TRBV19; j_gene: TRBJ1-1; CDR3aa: ASSTRTGWTEAF
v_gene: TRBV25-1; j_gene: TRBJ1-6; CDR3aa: ASSESGSPLH
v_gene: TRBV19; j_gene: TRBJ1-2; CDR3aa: ASSDEGRVYGYT
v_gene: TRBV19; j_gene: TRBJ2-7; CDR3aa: ASSIASIRLPYEQY
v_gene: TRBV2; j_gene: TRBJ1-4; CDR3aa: ASSLLGGATNEKLF
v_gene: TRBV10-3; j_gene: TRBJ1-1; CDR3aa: AISGGGGNTEAF
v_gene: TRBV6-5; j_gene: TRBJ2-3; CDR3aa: ASSYWGSGTDTQY
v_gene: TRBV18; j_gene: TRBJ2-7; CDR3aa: ASSPPSGMVHEQY
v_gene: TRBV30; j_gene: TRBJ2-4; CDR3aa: AWDPFRGAKNIQY
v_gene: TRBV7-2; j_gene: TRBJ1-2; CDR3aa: ASSPPGVGGYT
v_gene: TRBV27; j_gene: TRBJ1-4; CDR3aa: ASSLLGADNEKLF
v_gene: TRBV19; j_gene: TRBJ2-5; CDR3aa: ASSIVSGETQY
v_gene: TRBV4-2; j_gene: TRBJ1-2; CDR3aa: ASSQSAGYT
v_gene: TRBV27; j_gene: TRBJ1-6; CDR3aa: ASSRGEVRGGSSYNSPLH